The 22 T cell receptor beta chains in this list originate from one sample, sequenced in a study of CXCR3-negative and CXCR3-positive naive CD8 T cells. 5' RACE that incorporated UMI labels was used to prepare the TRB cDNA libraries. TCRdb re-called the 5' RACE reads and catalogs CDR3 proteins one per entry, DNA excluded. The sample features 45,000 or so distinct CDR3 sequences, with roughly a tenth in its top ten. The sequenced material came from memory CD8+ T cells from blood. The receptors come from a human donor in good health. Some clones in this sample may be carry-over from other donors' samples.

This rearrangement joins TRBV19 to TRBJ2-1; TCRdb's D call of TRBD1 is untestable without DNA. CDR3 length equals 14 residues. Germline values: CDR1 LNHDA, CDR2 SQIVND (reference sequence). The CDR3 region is CASSIGTHLNEQFF.

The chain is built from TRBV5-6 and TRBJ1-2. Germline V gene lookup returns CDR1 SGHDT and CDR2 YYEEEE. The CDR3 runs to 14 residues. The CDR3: CASRPRTDYYGYTF.

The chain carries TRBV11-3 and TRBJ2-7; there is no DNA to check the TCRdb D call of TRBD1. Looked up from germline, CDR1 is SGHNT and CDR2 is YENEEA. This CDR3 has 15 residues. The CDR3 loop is CASSPRDRGSYEQYF.

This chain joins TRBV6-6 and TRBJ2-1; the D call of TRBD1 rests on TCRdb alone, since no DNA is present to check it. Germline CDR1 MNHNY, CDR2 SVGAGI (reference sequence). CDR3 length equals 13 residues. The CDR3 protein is CASSRDSYNEQFF.

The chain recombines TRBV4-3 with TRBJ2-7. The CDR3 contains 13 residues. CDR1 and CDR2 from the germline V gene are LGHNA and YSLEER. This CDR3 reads CASSQDFTYEQYF.

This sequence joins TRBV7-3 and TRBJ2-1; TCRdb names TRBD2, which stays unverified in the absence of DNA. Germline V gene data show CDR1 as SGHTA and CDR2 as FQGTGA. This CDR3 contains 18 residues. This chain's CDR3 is CASSSTAGGSSSYNEQFF.

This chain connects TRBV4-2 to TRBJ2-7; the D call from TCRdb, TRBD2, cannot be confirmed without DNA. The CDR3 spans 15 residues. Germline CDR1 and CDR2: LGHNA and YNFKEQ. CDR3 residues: CASSQDRGGAYEQYF.

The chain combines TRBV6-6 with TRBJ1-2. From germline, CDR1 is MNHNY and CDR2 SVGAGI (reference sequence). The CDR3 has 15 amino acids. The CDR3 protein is CASSYSKATNYGYTF.

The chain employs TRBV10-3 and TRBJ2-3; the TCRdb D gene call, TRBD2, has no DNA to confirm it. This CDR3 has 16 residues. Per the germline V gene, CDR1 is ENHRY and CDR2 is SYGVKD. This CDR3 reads CAITEGLAGTTDTQYF.

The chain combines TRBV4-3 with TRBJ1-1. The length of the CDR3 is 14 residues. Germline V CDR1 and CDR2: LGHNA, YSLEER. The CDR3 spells CASSQGGMNTEAFF.

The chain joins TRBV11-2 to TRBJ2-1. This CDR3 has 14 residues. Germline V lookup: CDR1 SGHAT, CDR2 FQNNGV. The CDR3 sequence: CASTTGSSYNEQFF.

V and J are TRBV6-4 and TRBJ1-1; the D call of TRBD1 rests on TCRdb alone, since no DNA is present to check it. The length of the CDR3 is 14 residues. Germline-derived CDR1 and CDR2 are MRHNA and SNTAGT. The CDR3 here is CASSPGTANTEAFF.

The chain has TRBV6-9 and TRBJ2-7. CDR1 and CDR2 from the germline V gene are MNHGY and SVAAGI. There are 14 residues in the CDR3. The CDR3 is CASSYSNSTYEQYF.

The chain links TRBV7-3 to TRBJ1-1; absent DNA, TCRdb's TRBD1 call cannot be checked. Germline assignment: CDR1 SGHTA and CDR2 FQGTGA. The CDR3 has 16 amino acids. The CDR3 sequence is CASSLTGRGPSTEAFF.

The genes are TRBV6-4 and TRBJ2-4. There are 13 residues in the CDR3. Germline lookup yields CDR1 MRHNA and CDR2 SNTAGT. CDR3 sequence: CASSDRDSNIRYF.

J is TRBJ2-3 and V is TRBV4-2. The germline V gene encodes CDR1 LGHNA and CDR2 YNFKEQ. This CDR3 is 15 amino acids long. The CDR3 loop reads CASSQVSGNTDTQYF.

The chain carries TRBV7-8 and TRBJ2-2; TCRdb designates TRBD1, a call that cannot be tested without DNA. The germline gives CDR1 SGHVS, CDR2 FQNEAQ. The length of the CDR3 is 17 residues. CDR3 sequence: CASSLGTGDVATGELFF.

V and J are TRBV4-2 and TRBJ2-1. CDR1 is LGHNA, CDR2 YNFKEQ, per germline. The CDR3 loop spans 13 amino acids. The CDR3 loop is CASSPGTYNEQFF.

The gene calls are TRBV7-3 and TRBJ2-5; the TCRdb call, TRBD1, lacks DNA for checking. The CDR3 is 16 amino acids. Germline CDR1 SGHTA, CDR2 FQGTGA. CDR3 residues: CASSLGGQGLGETQYF.

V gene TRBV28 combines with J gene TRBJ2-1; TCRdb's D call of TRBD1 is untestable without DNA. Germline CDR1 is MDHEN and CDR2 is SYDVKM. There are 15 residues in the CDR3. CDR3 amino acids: CASSPATPEPNEQFF. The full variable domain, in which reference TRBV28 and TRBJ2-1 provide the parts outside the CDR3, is DVKVTQSSRYLVKRTGEKVFLECVQDMDHENMFWYRQDPGLGLRLIYFSYDVKMKEKGDIPEGYSVSREKKERFSLILESASTNQTSMYLCASSPATPEPNEQFFGPGTRLTVL.

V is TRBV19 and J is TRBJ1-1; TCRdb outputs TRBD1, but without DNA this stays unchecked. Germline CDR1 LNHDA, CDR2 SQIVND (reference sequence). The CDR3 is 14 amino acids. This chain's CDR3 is CASSIGQGNTEAFF.

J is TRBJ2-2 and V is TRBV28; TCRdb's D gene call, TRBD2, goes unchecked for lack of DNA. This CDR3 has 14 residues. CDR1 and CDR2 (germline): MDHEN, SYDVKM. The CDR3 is CASSPAGYTGELFF.